This T cell receptor beta chain was documented in a study of cytomegalovirus exposure and HLA in healthy donors. J lost 6 bases, V lost 4 bases, and 7 bases had no gene match. Germline values: CDR1 LNHNV, CDR2 YYDKDF (reference sequence). This CDR3 region has 15 residues. This clone occurred a few times. The study ran its PCR with 60 Vbeta and 13 Jbeta primers. Some clones are missing from TCRdb's copy, which holds only in-frame ones; the method was immunoSEQ multiplex PCR. The sample lists 130,000 to 150,000 clones; about 80% were seen once. This TCR was recovered from a male donor in good health and CMV-seronegative. The sequenced material came from PBMCs. The chain recombines TRBV15 with TRBJ1-5; 9 bases match TRBD1. DNA for the CDR3: TGTGCCACCAGCAAGGACAGGGGCGGAATTCAGCCCCAGCATTTT. Its protein is CATSKDRGGIQPQHF. Drawing the rest from reference TRBV15 and TRBJ1-5, the complete variable domain is DAMVIQNPRYQVTQFGKPVTLSCSQTLNHNVMYWYQQKSSQAPKLLFHYYDKDFNNEADTPDNFQSRRPNTSFCFLDIRSPGLGDTAMYLCATSKDRGGIQPQHFGDGTRLSIL.